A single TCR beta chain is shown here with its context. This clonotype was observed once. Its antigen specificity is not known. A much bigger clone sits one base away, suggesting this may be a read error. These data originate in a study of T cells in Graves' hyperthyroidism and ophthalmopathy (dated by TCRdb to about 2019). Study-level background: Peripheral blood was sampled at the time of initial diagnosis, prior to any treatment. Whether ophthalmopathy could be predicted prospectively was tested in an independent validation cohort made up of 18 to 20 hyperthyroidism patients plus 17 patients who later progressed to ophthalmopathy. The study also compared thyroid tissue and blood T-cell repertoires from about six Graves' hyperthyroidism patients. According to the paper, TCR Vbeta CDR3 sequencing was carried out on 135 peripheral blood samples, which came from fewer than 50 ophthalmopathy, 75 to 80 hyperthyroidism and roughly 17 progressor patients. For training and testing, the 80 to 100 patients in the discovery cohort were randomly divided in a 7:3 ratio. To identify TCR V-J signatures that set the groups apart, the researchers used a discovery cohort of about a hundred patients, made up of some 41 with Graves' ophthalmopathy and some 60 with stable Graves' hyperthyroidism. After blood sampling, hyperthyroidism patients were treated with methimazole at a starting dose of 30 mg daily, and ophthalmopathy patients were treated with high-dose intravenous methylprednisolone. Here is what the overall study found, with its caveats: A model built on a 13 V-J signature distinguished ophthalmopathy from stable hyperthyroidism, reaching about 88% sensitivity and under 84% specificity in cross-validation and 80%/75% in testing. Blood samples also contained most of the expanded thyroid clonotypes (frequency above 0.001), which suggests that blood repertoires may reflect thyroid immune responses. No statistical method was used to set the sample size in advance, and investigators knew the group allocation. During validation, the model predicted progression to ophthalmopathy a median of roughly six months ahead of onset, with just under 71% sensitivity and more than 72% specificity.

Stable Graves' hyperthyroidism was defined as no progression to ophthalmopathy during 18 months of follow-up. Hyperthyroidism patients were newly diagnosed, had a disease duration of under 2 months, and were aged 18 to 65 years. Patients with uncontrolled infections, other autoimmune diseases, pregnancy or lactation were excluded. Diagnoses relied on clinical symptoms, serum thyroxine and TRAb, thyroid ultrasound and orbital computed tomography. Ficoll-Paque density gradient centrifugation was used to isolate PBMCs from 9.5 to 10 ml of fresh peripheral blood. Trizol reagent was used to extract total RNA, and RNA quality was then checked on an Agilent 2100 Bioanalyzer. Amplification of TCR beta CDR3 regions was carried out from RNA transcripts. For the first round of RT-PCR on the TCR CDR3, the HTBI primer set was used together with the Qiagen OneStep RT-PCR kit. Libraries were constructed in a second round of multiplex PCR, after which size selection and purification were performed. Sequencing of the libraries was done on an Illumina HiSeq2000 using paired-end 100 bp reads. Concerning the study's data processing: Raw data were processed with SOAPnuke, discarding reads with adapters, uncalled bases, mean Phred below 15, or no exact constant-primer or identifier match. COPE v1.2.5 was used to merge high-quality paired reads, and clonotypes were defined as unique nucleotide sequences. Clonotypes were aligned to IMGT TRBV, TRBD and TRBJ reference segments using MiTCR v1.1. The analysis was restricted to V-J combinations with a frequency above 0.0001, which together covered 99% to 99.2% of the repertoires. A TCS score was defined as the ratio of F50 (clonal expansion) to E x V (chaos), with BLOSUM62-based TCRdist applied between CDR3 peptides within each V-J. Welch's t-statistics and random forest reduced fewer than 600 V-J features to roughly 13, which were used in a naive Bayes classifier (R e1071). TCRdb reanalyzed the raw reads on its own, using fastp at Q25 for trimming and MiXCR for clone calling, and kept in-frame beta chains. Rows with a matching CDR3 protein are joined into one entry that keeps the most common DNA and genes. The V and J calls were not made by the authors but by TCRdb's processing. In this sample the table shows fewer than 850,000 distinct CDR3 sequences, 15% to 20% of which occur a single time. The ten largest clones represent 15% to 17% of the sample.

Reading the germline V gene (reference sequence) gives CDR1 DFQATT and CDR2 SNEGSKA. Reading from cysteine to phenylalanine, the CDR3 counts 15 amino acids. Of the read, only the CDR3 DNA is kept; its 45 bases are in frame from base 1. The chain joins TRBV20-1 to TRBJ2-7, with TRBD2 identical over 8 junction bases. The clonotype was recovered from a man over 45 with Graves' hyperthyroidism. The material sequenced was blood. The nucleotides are TGCAGTGCCGGAAACCTAGCGGGCTCTACCTACGAGAAGTACTTC. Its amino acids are CSAGNLAGSTYEKYF.